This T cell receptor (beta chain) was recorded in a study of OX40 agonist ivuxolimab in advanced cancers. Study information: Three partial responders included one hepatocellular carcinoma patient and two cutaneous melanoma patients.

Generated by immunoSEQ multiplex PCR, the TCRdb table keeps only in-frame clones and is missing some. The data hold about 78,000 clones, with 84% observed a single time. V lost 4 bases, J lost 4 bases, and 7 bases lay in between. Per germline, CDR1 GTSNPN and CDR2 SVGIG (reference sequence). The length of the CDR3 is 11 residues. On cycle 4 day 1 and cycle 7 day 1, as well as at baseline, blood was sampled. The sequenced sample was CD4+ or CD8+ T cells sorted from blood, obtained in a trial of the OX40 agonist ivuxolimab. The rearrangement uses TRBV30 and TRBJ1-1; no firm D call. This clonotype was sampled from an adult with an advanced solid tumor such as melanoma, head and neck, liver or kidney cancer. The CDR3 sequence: CAWISGTEAFF. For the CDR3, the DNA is TGTGCCTGGATCTCGGGCACTGAAGCTTTCTTT.